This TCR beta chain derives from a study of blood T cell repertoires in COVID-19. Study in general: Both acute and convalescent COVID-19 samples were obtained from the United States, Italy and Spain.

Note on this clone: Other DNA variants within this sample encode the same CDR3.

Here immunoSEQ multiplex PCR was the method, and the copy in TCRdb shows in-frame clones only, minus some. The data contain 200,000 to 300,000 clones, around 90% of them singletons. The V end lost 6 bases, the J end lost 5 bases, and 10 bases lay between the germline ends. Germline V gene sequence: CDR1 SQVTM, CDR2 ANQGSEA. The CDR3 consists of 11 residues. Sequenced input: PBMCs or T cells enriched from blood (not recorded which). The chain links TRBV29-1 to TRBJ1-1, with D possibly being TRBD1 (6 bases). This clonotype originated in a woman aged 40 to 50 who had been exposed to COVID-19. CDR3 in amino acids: CSVVGGTEAFF. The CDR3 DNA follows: TGCAGCGTGGTAGGGGGAACTGAAGCTTTCTTT.